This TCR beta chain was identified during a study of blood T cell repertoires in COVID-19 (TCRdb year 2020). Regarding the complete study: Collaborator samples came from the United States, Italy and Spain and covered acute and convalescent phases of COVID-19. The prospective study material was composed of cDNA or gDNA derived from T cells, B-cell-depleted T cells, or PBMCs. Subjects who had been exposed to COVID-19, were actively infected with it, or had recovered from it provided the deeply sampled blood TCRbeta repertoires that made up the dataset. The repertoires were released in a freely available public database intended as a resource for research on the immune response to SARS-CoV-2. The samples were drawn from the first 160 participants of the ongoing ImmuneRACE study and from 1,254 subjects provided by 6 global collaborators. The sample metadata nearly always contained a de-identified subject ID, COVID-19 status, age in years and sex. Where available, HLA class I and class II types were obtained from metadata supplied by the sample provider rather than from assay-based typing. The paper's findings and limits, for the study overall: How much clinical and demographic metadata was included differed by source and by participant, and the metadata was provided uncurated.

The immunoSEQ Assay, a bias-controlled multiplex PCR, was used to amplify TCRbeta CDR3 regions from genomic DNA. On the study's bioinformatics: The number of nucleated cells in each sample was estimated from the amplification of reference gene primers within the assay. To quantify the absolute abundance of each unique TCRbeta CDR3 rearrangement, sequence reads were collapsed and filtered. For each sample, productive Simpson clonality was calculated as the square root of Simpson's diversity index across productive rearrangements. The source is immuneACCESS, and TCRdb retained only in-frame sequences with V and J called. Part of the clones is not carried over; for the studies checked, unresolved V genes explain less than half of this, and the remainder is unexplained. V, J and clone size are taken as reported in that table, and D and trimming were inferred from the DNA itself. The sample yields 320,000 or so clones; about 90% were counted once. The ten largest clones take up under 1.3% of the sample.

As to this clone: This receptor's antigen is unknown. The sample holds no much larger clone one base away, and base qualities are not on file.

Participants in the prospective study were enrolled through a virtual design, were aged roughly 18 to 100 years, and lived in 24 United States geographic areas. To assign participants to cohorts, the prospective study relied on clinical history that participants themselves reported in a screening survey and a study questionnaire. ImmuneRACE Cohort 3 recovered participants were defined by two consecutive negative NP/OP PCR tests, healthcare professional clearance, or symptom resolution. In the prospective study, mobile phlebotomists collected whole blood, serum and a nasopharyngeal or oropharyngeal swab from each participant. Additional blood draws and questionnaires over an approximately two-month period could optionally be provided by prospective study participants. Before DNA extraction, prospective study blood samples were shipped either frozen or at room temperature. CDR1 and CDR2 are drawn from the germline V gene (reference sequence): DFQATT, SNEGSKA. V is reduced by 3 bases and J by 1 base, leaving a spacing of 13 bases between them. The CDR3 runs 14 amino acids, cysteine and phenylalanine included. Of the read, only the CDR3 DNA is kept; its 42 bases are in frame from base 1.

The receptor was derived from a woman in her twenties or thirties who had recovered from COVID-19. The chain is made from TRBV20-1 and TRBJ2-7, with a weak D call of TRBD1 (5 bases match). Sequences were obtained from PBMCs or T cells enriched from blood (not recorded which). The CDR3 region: CSASQQGRSYEQYF. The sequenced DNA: TGCAGTGCTAGTCAGCAGGGTAGGTCCTACGAGCAGTACTTC.